Included here is one T cell receptor (beta chain) sequence, with context. These data originate in a study of ipilimumab plus nivolumab after autologous stem cell transplantation. Germline lookup yields CDR1 SGHNT and CDR2 YYREEE (reference sequence). The CDR3 totals 17 residues. V dropped 4 bases and J dropped 8; count of bases not matched to a gene: 16. Generated by immunoSEQ multiplex PCR, the TCRdb table keeps only in-frame clones and is missing some. The table lists over 10,000 clones, more than 65% of them singletons. The V call is TRBV5-4, the J call TRBJ1-2, with 11 nucleotides matching TRBD1. This TCR was recovered from a male donor with multiple myeloma. The sample was PBMCs, taken in a trial of ipilimumab plus nivolumab as post-transplant consolidation. CDR3 protein: CASSPGQGAFVSQGYTF. CDR3 sequence (DNA): TGTGCCAGCAGCCCCGGACAGGGGGCGTTCGTTTCTCAAGGCTACACCTTC.